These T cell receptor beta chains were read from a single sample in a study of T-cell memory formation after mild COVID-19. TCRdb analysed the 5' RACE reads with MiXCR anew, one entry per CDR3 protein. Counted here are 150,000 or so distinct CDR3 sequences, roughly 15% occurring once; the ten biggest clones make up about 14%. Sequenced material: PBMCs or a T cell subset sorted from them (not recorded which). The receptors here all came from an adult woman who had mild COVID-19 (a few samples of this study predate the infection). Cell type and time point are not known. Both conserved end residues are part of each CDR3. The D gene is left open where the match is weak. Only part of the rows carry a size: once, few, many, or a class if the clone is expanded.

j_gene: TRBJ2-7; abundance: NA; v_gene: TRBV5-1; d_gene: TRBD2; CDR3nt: TGCGCCAGCAGCTATTATAGCGGGAGGGCGGTTGAGCAGTACTTC; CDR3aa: CASSYYSGRAVEQYF
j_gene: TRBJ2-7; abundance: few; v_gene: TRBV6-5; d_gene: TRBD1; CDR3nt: TGTGCCAGCAGTTATCTCTCGACAGGGGGGGTCCCCTACGAGCAGTACTTC; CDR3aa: CASSYLSTGGVPYEQYF
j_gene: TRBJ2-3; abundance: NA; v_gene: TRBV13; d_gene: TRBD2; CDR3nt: TGTGCCAGCAGAACTCGAAGGGCGGGAGGTACAGATACGCAGTATTTT; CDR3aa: CASRTRRAGGTDTQYF
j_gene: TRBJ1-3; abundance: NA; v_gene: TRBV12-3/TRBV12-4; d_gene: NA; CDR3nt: TGTGCCAGCACGCCGCAAGGGGGAGGAAACACCATATATTTT; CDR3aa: CASTPQGGGNTIYF
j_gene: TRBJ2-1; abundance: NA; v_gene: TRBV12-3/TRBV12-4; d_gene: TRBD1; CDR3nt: TGTGCCAGCAGTCCCGGGACAGGGGGGTTCGGTGAGCAGTTCTTC; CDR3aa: CASSPGTGGFGEQFF
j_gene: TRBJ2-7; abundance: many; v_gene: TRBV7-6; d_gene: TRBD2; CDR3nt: TGTGCCAGCAGCTTAGGACCGGGACTAGCCAACGAGCAGTACTTC; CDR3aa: CASSLGPGLANEQYF
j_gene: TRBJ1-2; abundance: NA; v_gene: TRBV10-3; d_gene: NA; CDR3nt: TGTGCCATCAGTGATGGGGGGCAGGGATATGGCTACACCTTC; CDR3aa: CAISDGGQGYGYTF
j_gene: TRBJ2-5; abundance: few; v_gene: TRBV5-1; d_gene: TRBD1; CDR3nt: TGCGCCAGCAGCTGGGGGGACAGGGACGAGACCCAGTACTTC; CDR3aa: CASSWGDRDETQYF
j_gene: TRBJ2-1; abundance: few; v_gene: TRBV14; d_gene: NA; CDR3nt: TGTGCCAGCAGCCAAGGGACCAGCTCCTACAATGAGCAGTTCTTC; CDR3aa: CASSQGTSSYNEQFF
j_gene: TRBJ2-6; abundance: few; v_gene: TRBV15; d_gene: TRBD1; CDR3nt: TGTGCCACCAGGCGACAGGGGGCAGGTGGGGCCAACGTCCTGACTTTC; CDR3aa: CATRRQGAGGANVLTF
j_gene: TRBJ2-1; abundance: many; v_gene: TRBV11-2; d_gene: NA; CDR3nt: TGTGCCAGCAGGCTGGCGGGAAAGAATGAGCAGTTCTTC; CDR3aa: CASRLAGKNEQFF
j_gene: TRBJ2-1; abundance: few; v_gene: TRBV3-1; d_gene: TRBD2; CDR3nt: TGTGCCAGCAGCCAAGTACGGGGGGGCCTAGGGGAGCAGTTCTTC; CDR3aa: CASSQVRGGLGEQFF
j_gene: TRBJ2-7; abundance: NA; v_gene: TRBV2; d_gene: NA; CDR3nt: TGTGCCAGCAGTGAAGTGGGGGAGTTCGACGAGCAGTACTTC; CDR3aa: CASSEVGEFDEQYF
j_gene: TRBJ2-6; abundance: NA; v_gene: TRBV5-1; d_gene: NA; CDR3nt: TGCGCCAGCAGCTTGGACCCGGGTGGGGCCAACGTCCTGACTTTC; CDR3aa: CASSLDPGGANVLTF
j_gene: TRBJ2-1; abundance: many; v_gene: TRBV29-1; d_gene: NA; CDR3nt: TGCAGCGTTGATTCCTTGGCAGGGGTGAATGAGCAGTTCTTC; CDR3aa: CSVDSLAGVNEQFF
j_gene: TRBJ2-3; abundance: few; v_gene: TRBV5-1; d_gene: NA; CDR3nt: TGCGCCAGCGCTATCATGACAGATACGCAGTATTTT; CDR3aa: CASAIMTDTQYF
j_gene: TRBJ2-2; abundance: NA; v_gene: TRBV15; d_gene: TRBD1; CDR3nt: TGTGCCACCAGAATCGACGACAGGGTTACCGGGGAGCTGTTTTTT; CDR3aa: CATRIDDRVTGELFF
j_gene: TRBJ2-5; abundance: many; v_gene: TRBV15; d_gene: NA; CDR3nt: TGTGCCACCAGCAGAGATCTGACGGGACTGGAAGAAGAGACCCAGTACTTC; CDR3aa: CATSRDLTGLEEETQYF
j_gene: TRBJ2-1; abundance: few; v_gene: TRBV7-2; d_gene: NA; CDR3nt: TGTGCCAGCAGCCCCTCGGGTCGGTCTTGGGGCAATGAGCAGTTCTTC; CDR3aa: CASSPSGRSWGNEQFF
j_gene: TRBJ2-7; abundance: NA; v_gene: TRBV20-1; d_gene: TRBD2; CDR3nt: TGCAGTGCCGCGGGCGGGGGGGCAGCTACCTACGAGCAGTACTTC; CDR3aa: CSAAGGGAATYEQYF